This TCR beta chain was sequenced in a study of cytomegalovirus exposure and HLA in healthy donors (dated by TCRdb to 2017 to 2019). Describing the broader study: An earlier analysis of roughly 500 of the donors reported 250 to 350 Gb of sequence data and some 120 million unique TCR beta sequences from some 180 million T cells. Across some 400 genotyped donors of the cohort, an average of roughly 200,000 unique TCR beta nucleotide sequences per donor were sequenced, and roughly a sixth of those sequences were non-productive. Besides the first cohort of roughly 640 subjects, a separate validation cohort made up of about 120 different subjects was used. Of the roughly 390 genotyped donors, 81% were placed in the genetic ancestry cluster associated with self-reported Caucasian donors. To study patterns of TCR occurrence, a later analysis re-analyzed previously published TCR beta repertoires from 666 donors and added high-resolution HLA genotyping. Several DR-DQ haplotypes were handled as single units for association and clustering because linkage in the cohort was strong. The study was designed to test whether signatures of past pathogen exposure could be identified by cataloging public T cell receptors. Around 300 gigabases of sequencing data and approximately 84 million unique TCR sequences were included in an early release covering around 600 HLA-typed donors. All discovery cohort repertoires had been generated using a single sequencing platform. Class I and class II HLA loci were covered by the typing at four-digit resolution. The study combined high-throughput TCR immunosequencing, statistical association of individual TCRs with disease status, and machine learning to predict cytomegalovirus infection status. Typing coverage varied by locus: about 629-630 donors for A, B, C, DRB1 and DQB1; 522 for DQA1; about 600 for DPA1; under 490 for DPB1. Donor age, sex, ethnicity and CMV serostatus were compiled together with the repertoire data. Rather than drawing on any new phenotypic data, the later analysis identified candidate immune exposures from TCR beta sequences and the way those sequences occurred across donors. The T cell repertoires of 550 to 850 subjects were profiled by immunosequencing and related to cytomegalovirus serostatus. In an earlier analysis of 500 to 650 of the donors, high-throughput TCR beta sequencing was used to judge whether each TCR beta V gene segment behaved as functional or pseudogenic. Genome-wide SNP genotypes for about three fifths of the roughly 670 donors were used in a later genetic analysis, which treated that subset as a discovery cohort.

V sheds 4 bases and J sheds 10 bases, leaving 15 bases between their ends. CDR1 and CDR2, per the germline V gene, are SGHDN and FVKESK. From the cysteine through the phenylalanine, the CDR3 covers 13 amino acids. The DNA shown is the 39-base CDR3, in frame from base 1. With respect to this clone: The clone's antigen remains unknown. No clone much larger than this one lies a single base away; base qualities are absent.

Library preparation employed the immunoSEQ multiplex PCR assay. The multiplex PCR relied on a mix of 60 forward primers for TCR Vbeta segments and 13 reverse primers for TCR Jbeta segments. Amplification of the CDR3 region of rearranged TCR beta genes was performed with a multiplex PCR assay on genomic DNA. Amplified TCR beta libraries were sequenced as 87-base-pair reads on the Illumina HiSeq System. The published analysis was carried out like this. Across the 700 or so repertoires, a later analysis counted tens of millions of unique TCR beta chains, roughly 11 million of which were shared by at least two donors. Raw reads were error-corrected and collapsed into unique sequences with a nearest-neighbor algorithm that merged closely related sequences to remove PCR and sequencing errors. V, D and J gene segments were assigned by aligning CDR3 sequences to IMGT reference sequences. For a sequence to be retained, at least a six-nucleotide match to both a V gene segment and a J gene segment was required. A rearrangement counted as productive if the CDR3 had no stop codons and remained in frame with V and J, and every other rearrangement counted as non-productive. CDR3 was defined according to IMGT convention as the region running from the second conserved V-encoded cysteine to the conserved J-encoded phenylalanine. The earlier analysis of approximately 590 of the donors excluded any sequence lacking an unambiguous match to a single V gene segment. In an earlier analysis of approximately 550 of the donors, V segments were called functional above 56.7% productive rearrangements and were called segregating when the between-donor standard deviation exceeded 5%. A statistical classification framework was developed to diagnose cytomegalovirus status using the catalog of TCR beta chain sequences. A later analysis assigned V and J genes by comparing TCR nucleotide sequences with IMGT/GENE-DB human TR gene sequences. In a later analysis, CDR3 sequences and most-parsimonious VDJ recombination scenarios were assigned using the TCRdist pipeline. In a later analysis, each TCR beta chain was defined by its CDR3 amino acid sequence together with its V-gene family, and reads without a unique V-gene family were excluded. A later analysis removed roughly 590 highly shared, low-generation-probability nucleotide sequences to deal with suspected cross-contamination and a sequencing artifact. In a later analysis, a clonal expansion index for each public chain was calculated from normalized within-repertoire ranks of inferred template counts. In a later analysis, generation probabilities were computed with a VDJ recombination model fitted to out-of-frame rearrangements, and the resulting probabilities were checked against IGoR. Hypergeometric tests were used in a later analysis to score TCR-TCR, TCR-HLA and TCR-CMV co-occurrence, with a repertoire-size bias correction applied to the TCR pairs. To estimate false discovery rates, a later analysis permuted the HLA or CMV assignments 20 times. A later analysis grouped co-occurring TCRs with DBSCAN, adding TCRdist sequence similarity when clustering within HLA-allele-positive subsets. For co-occurrence clustering, repertoires with fewer than 30,000 or more than 120,000 public chains were excluded, along with about five repertoires with anomalous nucleotide sharing. The immuneACCESS repertoire file appears here via TCRdb, limited to in-frame rearrangements. These files lack a portion of the clones; in checked studies, under half of the deficit traces to unresolved V genes, and the cause of the others is not known. The V and J calls and the clone size are those of that table, but D and trimming were determined from the DNA. Recorded for this sample are about 62,000 clones; around 78% of them occurred a single time. The ten largest make up 7.5% to 10% of the sample.

In total, 500 to 700 healthy bone marrow donors made up the cohort. At the time of sampling, all cohort members were nominally healthy, though unrecorded immune exposures were likely present. The donor tested CMV seronegative and was one of the 352 seronegative cohort members. A peripheral blood sample was provided by each donor, and peripheral blood mononuclear cells were used for TCR beta sequencing. The Qiagen DNeasy Blood Extraction Kit was used to extract genomic DNA from the blood cell samples. The investigation overall reported the following: In vitro tests confirmed that three of the cytomegalovirus-associated TCR beta chains recognize cytomegalovirus antigens. A further reported finding was that TCR beta sequences accurately predicted the HLA-A and HLA-B alleles for most subjects in the first cohort. The cohort was sequenced for TCR beta chains only, and without alpha or paired-chain data the features that could be detected were limited. According to the authors, the approach could potentially be generalized to other disease states and immunological phenotypes. A later analysis associated roughly 17,000 TCR beta sequences with specific HLA alleles at a false discovery rate of 0.05. A total of fewer than 200 TCR beta chains were listed by the study as associated with cytomegalovirus. In an earlier analysis of roughly 500 of the donors, most TCR beta V segments appeared in productive rearrangements about 87% or about 30% of the time, broadly matching IMGT annotations. In a later analysis, HLA-associated TCR beta chains were found to be more clonally expanded and to have lower generation probabilities than equally common non-associated chains. A group of highly shared sequence variants was considered likely to be a technical artifact of the sequencing pipeline. According to a later analysis, most CMV-associated TCR beta chains appeared to be HLA-restricted, and the HLA associations seemed to be driven largely by CMV exposure. Several of the top co-occurrence clusters appeared to be linked to parvovirus B19, influenza, CMV and Epstein-Barr virus, according to a later analysis. Correlated functional status among segregating V segments might be attributable to linkage disequilibrium, but an unknown experimental factor could not be ruled out. HLA typing was unavailable for some donors at each locus, so association tests used only the typed subset. The earlier analysis of fewer than 750 of the donors excluded approximately 15 rarely observed V segments, including chromosome 9 orphons, because counts were too low. A later genetic analysis reported fewer N-insertions in productive TCRs among donors in an Asian-associated ancestry cluster than the approximately 670-donor mean. While some public TCRs were present in many individuals, most TCR sequences turned up only very rarely across donors. According to a later analysis, TCR association rates differed among HLA loci, with DRB1 alleles showing the most associated TCRs and HLA-C alleles showing the fewest. Presence/absence analyses assumed roughly uniform sequencing depth across donors, an assumption that may not hold. In a later genetic analysis, a missense DCLRE1C variant was associated with V-gene and J-gene trimming of TCR beta chains, and the association was replicated in an independent cohort. The 87-base-pair reads could not distinguish some IMGT-functional V segments, including TRBV6-2 and TRBV6-3, so those segments were excluded. Cytomegalovirus status was reported to be diagnosed by the classifier with high specificity and sensitivity in both the original and validation cohorts. The only immune exposure information available for the cohort was CMV serostatus. Assigning TCR associations to individual alleles was difficult when HLA alleles, especially DR and DQ, strongly co-occurred.

Sequencing was performed on PBMCs. The rearranged segments are TRBV14 and TRBJ2-3; a tentative D call is TRBD2 (5 bases match). The sequence was obtained from a man between 35 and 55 years old in good health and CMV-seronegative. In nucleotide form, the sequence is TGTGCCAGCAGCCTGAGGGCCAGCCCTGCGCAGTATTTT. The encoded protein is CASSLRASPAQYF. Reference TRBV14 and TRBJ2-3 genes cover what lies past the CDR3, so the full variable domain is EAGVTQFPSHSVIEKGQTVTLRCDPISGHDNLYWYRRVMGKEIKFLLHFVKESKQDESGMPNNRFLAERTGGTYSTLKVQPAELEDSGVYFCASSLRASPAQYFGPGTRLTVL.